The TCR beta chain under discussion was sequenced for a study of shared clonotypes between healthy human individuals. This CDR3 is 13 amino acids long. V was cut by 4 bases and J by 1 base, with 8 bases left in between. Germline V lookup: CDR1 LNHNV, CDR2 YYDKDF (reference sequence). Ten immunoSEQ deep assay plates were used to sequence unsorted PBMC DNA. Profiling relied on immunoSEQ multiplex PCR, and the TCRdb table lists in-frame clones only, not all of them. The sample yields some 530,000 clones, approximately 84% seen once. Sequenced material: PBMCs. This receptor was obtained from a woman in her 40s in good health. Some clones in this sample may be carry-over from other donors' samples. The gene calls are TRBV15 and TRBJ2-7; maybe TRBD2 (6 bases). The CDR3 DNA is TGTGCCACCAGCATTAGCGGTTCCTACGAGCAGTACTTC. Translating it yields CATSISGSYEQYF.